These 26 T cell receptor beta chains originate from one sample sequenced in a study of T cell repertoires in cytomegalovirus infection. TCRdb fed the reads into MiXCR, producing one record per CDR3 protein. The sample yields about 100,000 distinct CDR3 sequences, about 17% seen once. The specimen sequenced was PBMCs. The source is a human donor in good health (CMV status not recorded). Some clones in this sample may be carry-over from other donors' samples.

There are many counts of this clonotype. The chain carries TRBV25-1 and TRBJ2-1; TRBD1 matches at 7 bases. The CDR3 is made up of 14 amino acids. The trim removed 5 bases at V and 4 bases at J, leaving 5 bases unmatched. From germline, CDR1 is MGHDK and CDR2 SYGVNS. Written as DNA, the CDR3 is TGTGCCAGCAGTACAGGGACAGAGTACAATGAGCAGTTCTTC. Protein: CASSTGTEYNEQFF.

This clonotype has only a few counts. CDR3 sequence reads: CASSLGPGTAYEQYF. CDR3 bases: TGTGCCAGCAGCTTAGGCCCGGGGACAGCCTACGAGCAGTACTTC. The chain joins TRBV7-9 to TRBJ2-7; 7 bases align to TRBD1. The V gene end was trimmed by 1 base and the J gene end by 2 bases; junction bases not matched to a gene: 5. This CDR3 spans 15 amino acids. From germline, CDR1 is SEHNR and CDR2 FQNEAQ (reference sequence).

V is TRBV4-1 and J is TRBJ1-5, with D uncertain. In germline, CDR1 is MGHRA, CDR2 YSYEKL. The CDR3 has 15 amino acids. Trimming cost V 0 bases and J 1 base, with 7 bases left between them. CDR3: CASSQEGRSNQPQHF. The CDR3 nucleotides are TGCGCCAGCAGCCAAGAAGGGAGGAGCAATCAGCCCCAGCATTTT.

This rearrangement joins TRBV7-2 to TRBJ2-3; D gene unclear. The germline V gene encodes CDR1 SGHTA and CDR2 FQGNSA. This CDR3 region has 12 residues. V shed 3 bases and J shed 4 bases, with 5 bases lying between them. CDR3 in DNA: TGTGCCAGCAGCTTTATTCCAGATACGCAGTATTTT. Protein: CASSFIPDTQYF.

This clonotype turned up a few times. V usage is TRBV5-1 and J usage is TRBJ2-5, with D perhaps matching TRBD2 (6 bases). Trimming shortened V by 4 bases and J by 4 bases, and 14 bases separated the two germline ends. The length of the CDR3 is 14 residues. Germline V CDR1 and CDR2: SGHRS, YFSETQ. The CDR3 sequence: CASSTGTPGETQYF. As DNA, the CDR3 is TGCGCCAGCAGCACGGGGACTCCGGGAGAGACCCAGTACTTC.

The chain uses TRBV7-9 and TRBJ1-4; the D gene is possibly TRBD1 (5 bases). The germline V gene encodes CDR1 SEHNR and CDR2 FQNEAQ (reference sequence). V lost 6 bases and J 7 bases, leaving 21 bases between the germline ends. The CDR3 sequence is 16 residues long. CDR3 nucleotides: TGTGCCAGCAGTACTCAGGCGGTGGGCCAGGGTGAAAAACTGTTTTTT. Translated, it gives CASSTQAVGQGEKLFF.

Ten or more counts support this clonotype. The CDR3 region has the DNA TGTGCCAGCAGCTTTGACAGTTACTACGAGCAGTACTTC. This gives the protein CASSFDSYYEQYF. This sequence joins TRBV7-2 and TRBJ2-7; D might be TRBD1 (5 bases). The CDR3 loop spans 13 amino acids. Germline V CDR1 and CDR2: SGHTA, FQGNSA. Trimming left V 3 bases short and J 3 bases short, with 9 bases between.

This clonotype occurred a few times. The rearrangement joins TRBV27 to TRBJ1-1; D gene unclear. The CDR3 has 12 amino acids. Per the germline V gene, CDR1 is MNHEY and CDR2 is SMNVEV (reference sequence). Trimming took off 5 bases at V and 4 bases at J, with 8 bases between the two ends. The CDR3 region has the DNA TGTGCCAGCAGTGGATATGGCACTGAAGCTTTCTTT. Residues: CASSGYGTEAFF.

This clonotype was seen at least ten times. The V call is TRBV7-2, the J call TRBJ1-2, with D tentatively TRBD1 (6 bases). Germline V gene sequence: CDR1 SGHTA, CDR2 FQGNSA. With 5 bases removed from V and 6 bases from J, the gap between germline ends came to 19 bases. The CDR3 sequence is 15 residues long. Written as DNA, the CDR3 is TGTGCCAGCAGCCCCCGACCGACAGGTGGTGATGGCTACACCTTC. Its translation: CASSPRPTGGDGYTF.

This sequence joins TRBV12-3 or TRBV12-4 and TRBJ2-7; tentatively, D is TRBD1 or TRBD2 (5 bases each). The V end was cut by 8 bases, the J end by 6 bases, with 14 bases between. The CDR3 is made up of 12 amino acids. CDR3 amino acids: CASAHSGLEQYF. The CDR3 DNA sequence: TGTGCCAGCGCCCATTCGGGGCTCGAGCAGTACTTC.

To note about this clonotype: Given a much more abundant clone one base away, this may be a read error. The rearrangement joins TRBV7-6 to TRBJ2-3, with 10 bases identical to TRBD2. The CDR3 has 16 residues. CDR1 is SGHVS and CDR2 is FNYEAQ in the germline V gene. The V segment lost 4 bases and the J segment 2 bases; nucleotides outside the gene matches: 6. The CDR3 protein is CASSSRSGGDTDTQYF. The CDR3 nucleotides are TGTGCCAGCAGCTCGAGAAGCGGGGGGGACACAGATACGCAGTATTTT.

This rearrangement joins TRBV7-9 to TRBJ2-7; D might be TRBD1 (6 bases). Germline-derived CDR1 and CDR2 are SEHNR and FQNEAQ (reference sequence). Deletions cut 3 bases from V and 2 bases from J, with 11 bases between. The CDR3 length is 14 residues. This CDR3 reads CASSFRDTAYEQYF. The CDR3 DNA follows: TGTGCCAGCAGCTTCCGGGACACTGCCTACGAGCAGTACTTC.

The chain recombines TRBV6-1 with TRBJ1-5, with TRBD1 matching 8 bases. V was clipped by 6 bases and J by 6 bases; unmatched bases: 7. From germline, CDR1 is MNHNS and CDR2 SASEGT. This CDR3 contains 14 residues. CDR3 amino acids: CASSLDRVAQPQHF. In DNA, the CDR3 is TGTGCCAGCAGCTTGGACAGGGTAGCTCAGCCCCAGCATTTT.

This chain connects TRBV7-2 to TRBJ2-5, with no clear D. The germline V gene has CDR1 SGHTA and CDR2 FQGNSA. The CDR3 contains 13 residues. Trimming stripped 3 bases from V and 8 bases from J, with 13 bases between. The CDR3 coding sequence is TGTGCCAGCAGCTTCCCCGGATATGTAACCCAGTACTTC. Translated, it gives CASSFPGYVTQYF.

There are a few counts of this clonotype. The chain uses TRBV30 and TRBJ1-3, with D perhaps matching TRBD1 (6 bases). Germline V lookup: CDR1 GTSNPN, CDR2 SVGIG (reference sequence). Trimming pared 2 bases from V and 2 bases from J, leaving 13 bases between. This CDR3 contains 15 residues. CDR3 in DNA: TGTGCCTGGAGTCCTCAGGGGTCTCCTGGAAACACCATATATTTT. Its translation is CAWSPQGSPGNTIYF.

This clonotype turned up a few times. The chain couples TRBV20-1 to TRBJ1-5, with 8 bases fitting TRBD1. The CDR3 has 13 residues. The ends lost 6 bases at V and 7 bases at J; junction bases unmatched: 8. Germline CDR1 reads DFQATT; CDR2 reads SNEGSKA (reference sequence). CDR3 nucleotides: TGCAGTGCCCCACACAGGGGGGGCCAGCCCCAGCATTTT. This gives the protein CSAPHRGGQPQHF.

This clonotype was found many times. J is TRBJ2-1 and V is TRBV10-3; TRBD1 matches 9 bases. Germline CDR1 reads ENHRY; CDR2 reads SYGVKD. The CDR3 consists of 15 residues. V lost 3 bases, J lost 10 bases, and 10 bases stayed unmatched. The CDR3 sequence: CAISDFTQGAFEQFF. The CDR3, as DNA: TGTGCCATCAGTGATTTCACACAGGGGGCATTCGAGCAGTTCTTC.

This clonotype came up many times. V and J are TRBV7-3 and TRBJ2-3; 9 bases are a match to TRBD2. The germline CDR1 and CDR2 sequences are SGHTA and FQGTGA. V lost 5 bases and J lost 3; bases outside the gene matches: 9. The CDR3 consists of 16 residues. CDR3 amino acids: CASSITRGGVTDTQYF. CDR3 DNA: TGTGCCAGCAGCATCACGCGGGGGGGCGTGACAGATACGCAGTATTTT.

Details on this clonotype: At one end, the junction sequence differs from germline, possibly due to a read error. This sequence joins TRBV5-3 and TRBJ1-2; a possible D gene is TRBD1 (6 bases). TRBV5-3 is an open reading frame whose function is uncertain. The CDR3 length is 14 residues. CDR3 amino acids: CASSSSDRNYGYTF. CDR3 nucleotides: TGTGCCAGCAGCTCTTCAGACAGGAACTATGGCTACACCTTC.

The rearrangement uses TRBV28 and TRBJ2-2; tentatively, D is TRBD1 or TRBD2 (6 bases each). V was trimmed by 5 bases and J by 7 bases, leaving 17 bases between them. CDR1 is MDHEN, CDR2 SYDVKM, per germline. The CDR3 runs to 15 residues. The CDR3 DNA reads TGTGCCAGCAGTCCCGGGGGCCGAGAGAGCGGGGAGCTGTTTTTT. Protein sequence: CASSPGGRESGELFF.

Regarding this clonotype: Being one base from a much bigger clone, this may be a read error. The chain employs TRBV7-2 and TRBJ2-3, with TRBD2 as a possible D gene (6 bases). This CDR3 has 15 amino acids. CDR1 is SGHTA and CDR2 is FQGNSA in the germline V gene. CDR3 loop: CDSSLDLRGGWAQYF. Here the CDR3 DNA reads TGTGACAGCAGCTTAGATTTGCGTGGGGGGTGGGCGCAGTATTTT.

Many counts were recorded for this clonotype. V usage is TRBV28 and J usage is TRBJ2-3, with D unclear. Looked up from germline, CDR1 is MDHEN and CDR2 is SYDVKM. Trimming shortened V by 7 bases and J by 6 bases, and 8 bases separated the two germline ends. This CDR3 contains 11 residues. CDR3: CASTRMDTQYF. The CDR3, as DNA: TGTGCCAGCACCCGCATGGATACGCAGTATTTT.

This clonotype has just a few counts. The rearrangement uses TRBV20-1 and TRBJ2-1; D may be TRBD1 (5 bases). The CDR3 runs to 15 residues. Germline CDR1 is DFQATT and CDR2 is SNEGSKA (reference sequence). V lost 3 bases and J 0 bases, leaving 12 bases between the germline ends. The CDR3 sequence is CSARQGSSSYNEQFF. The CDR3 coding sequence is TGCAGTGCTAGGCAGGGCAGTAGCTCCTACAATGAGCAGTTCTTC.

In this sample, this clonotype turned up a few times. V gene TRBV28 combines with J gene TRBJ2-5, with D possibly being TRBD1 or TRBD2 (5 bases each). The CDR3 extends over 14 amino acids. The germline gives CDR1 MDHEN, CDR2 SYDVKM. Trimming pared 4 bases from V and 5 bases from J, leaving 14 bases between. As DNA, the CDR3 is TGTGCCAGCAGTTCCCGGACAAGAGGGGAGACCCAGTACTTC. Translated: CASSSRTRGETQYF.

A few counts support this clonotype. The chain employs TRBV11-2 and TRBJ2-7; 9 positions match TRBD1. The CDR3 sequence is 16 residues long. V gave up 3 bases and J gave up 1 base; unmatched junction bases: 7. Germline V gives CDR1 SGHAT, CDR2 FQNNGV. CDR3 region: CASSFPAQGASYEQYF. The CDR3 coding sequence is TGTGCCAGCAGCTTTCCGGCACAGGGGGCTTCCTACGAGCAGTACTTC.

The chain carries TRBV4-1 and TRBJ2-3; 10 bases are shared with TRBD2. Trimming took 1 base from V and 1 from J; bases not matched to a gene: 8. The CDR3 extends over 18 amino acids. Looked up from germline, CDR1 is MGHRA and CDR2 is YSYEKL. CDR3 amino acids: CASSQVQAGGPGTDTQYF. The CDR3 nucleotides read TGCGCCAGCAGCCAAGTTCAAGCGGGGGGGCCGGGCACAGATACGCAGTATTTT.